This T cell receptor beta chain came from a study of identical twins. In TCRdb, the 5' RACE reads were re-called with MiXCR into one record per CDR3 protein. The sample contains some 760,000 distinct CDR3 sequences, 15% to 20% of which appear only once. In addition, the sample was reused for a study of T cells expressing NK-cell markers.

The sequenced sample consisted of PBMCs. This TCR came from a woman younger than 35 in good health.

The CDR3 DNA is TGTGCCAGCTCAACAGGGGACAGGAGTTCCTACGAGCAGTACTTC. It translates to CASSTGDRSSYEQYF. This chain connects TRBV18 to TRBJ2-7; 8 bases are a match to TRBD1. Trimming removed 5 bases from V and 1 base from J; junction bases left unmatched: 7. The germline gives CDR1 KGHSH, CDR2 LQKENI. The CDR3 is 15 amino acids.